This T cell receptor (beta chain) comes out of a study of Ad26.COV2.S vaccination and SARS-CoV-2 variants. In the study overall: Donor participated within the Ad26.COV2.S arm of the COV1001 trial. Each vaccinee took Ad26.COV2.S intramuscularly, once or twice 56 days apart. Study outcomes and limitations: Whether participants received vaccine or placebo, their non-spike TCR breadth was similar.

This sample's treatment: 19 received Ad26.COV2.S at low or high dose, single or two shots; about 5 received placebo; per-sample allocation not given. Each sample was drawn 63 days after the first injection (of vaccine or placebo). Expression of Wuhan-strain SARS-CoV-2 spike came from the Ad26 vector that formed the vaccine. Sequenced by immunoSEQ multiplex PCR; TCRdb stores in-frame clones only, minus some. The sample has hundreds of thousands of clones; 89% are singletons. Remarks on this clone: Its antigen is unidentified.

Germline-derived CDR1 and CDR2 are KGHSH and LQKENI. Trimming took 3 bases from V and 0 from J, leaving 15 bases between them. CDR3 length: 17 residues. J is TRBJ1-3 and V is TRBV18; D is unresolved. This clonotype originated in a person aged 18-65 years who received the Ad26.COV2.S COVID-19 vaccine or a placebo. The sample in question was peripheral blood, obtained in a trial of Ad26.COV2.S vaccine versus placebo. The CDR3 loop reads CASSPLPKGLSGNTIYF. The CDR3 nucleotides are TGTGCCAGCTCACCGCTACCGAAAGGGCTCTCTGGAAACACCATATATTTT.